This TCR beta chain was recorded in a study of T cells after yellow fever vaccination. TCRdb re-called the 5' RACE reads through MiXCR, storing one row per CDR3 protein. The table includes about 85,000 distinct CDR3 sequences, 13% detected once. This CDR3 has 13 residues. V was trimmed by 3 bases and J by 5 bases, leaving 9 bases between them. Study-wide findings and caveats: A weaker but faster secondary response was observed, peaking on day 5 versus 15.

Here the sequenced sample was CD8+ T cells not binding an NS4B(214-222) dextramer, sorted from PBMCs, taken roughly 23 days after the first yellow fever vaccination. This clonotype was sampled from a man aged 18 to 29 who received the YFV17D yellow fever vaccine. The rearrangement joins TRBV12-3 or TRBV12-4 to TRBJ2-3, with a weak D call TRBD2 (5 bases). Here the CDR3 reads CASSFGGEDTQYF. The CDR3 coding sequence is TGTGCCAGCAGTTTTGGAGGCGAAGATACGCAGTATTTT.